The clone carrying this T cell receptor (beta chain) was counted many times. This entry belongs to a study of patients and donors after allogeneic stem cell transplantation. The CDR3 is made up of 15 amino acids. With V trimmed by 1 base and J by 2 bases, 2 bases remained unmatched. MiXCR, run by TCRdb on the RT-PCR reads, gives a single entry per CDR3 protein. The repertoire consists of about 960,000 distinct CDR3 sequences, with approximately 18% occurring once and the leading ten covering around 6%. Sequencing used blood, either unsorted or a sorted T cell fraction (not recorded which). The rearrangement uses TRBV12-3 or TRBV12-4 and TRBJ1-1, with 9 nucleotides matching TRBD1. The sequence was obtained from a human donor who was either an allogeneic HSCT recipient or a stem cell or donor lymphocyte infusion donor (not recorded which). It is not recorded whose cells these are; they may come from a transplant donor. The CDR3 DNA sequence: TGTGCCAGCAGTTTAGTACAGGGGGCAAACACTGAAGCTTTCTTT. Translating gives CASSLVQGANTEAFF.